Reported below is one T cell receptor (beta chain). Its antigen is undetermined. CDR3 length: 19 amino acids. J gave up 0 bases and V 3 bases, and 8 bases lay outside the gene matches. Germline assignment: CDR1 LNHDA and CDR2 SQIVND (reference sequence). This table comes from immunoSEQ multiplex PCR, and its TCRdb copy is limited to in-frame clones, with some not included. The profile covers fewer than 35,000 clones, with 70% to 90% appearing a single time and approximately 14% taken by the ten largest. The entry originates in a study of regulatory and conventional T cells in RAG deficiency. Regarding the study as a whole: Shorter CDR3s in all patient subsets; >90% Treg-Tconv overlap in Omenn. Shannon entropy was markedly lower and Simpson indices higher in RAG-deficient patients than control T-cell subsets.

This sample also appeared in a second study, on regulatory T cells. According to that study: Primers: 52 TRBV forward and 13 TRBJ reverse. In patients, unique TRB V-J pairs were restricted and V/J usage skewed, especially in Tregs.

Sequencing was carried out using CD8+ T cells sorted from blood. The V call is TRBV19, the J call TRBJ2-6; TRBD1 matches 10 bases. The receptor's source is a human donor in good health. This chain's CDR3 is CASSIRRTGGSSGANVLTF. The CDR3 region has the DNA TGTGCCAGTAGTATCCGTCGGACAGGGGGGAGCTCTGGGGCCAACGTCCTGACTTTC.